This T cell receptor (beta chain) was captured by sequencing in a study of radiotherapy plus CTLA-4 blockade in lung cancer. This clone was seen a single time. Germline lookup yields CDR1 SEHNR and CDR2 FQNEAQ (reference sequence). The CDR3 length is 15 residues. V lost 5 bases, J lost 9 bases, and 19 bases lay in between. Generated by immunoSEQ multiplex PCR, the TCRdb table keeps only in-frame clones and is missing some. The sample lists tens of thousands of clones, roughly 63% occurring once. The V call is TRBV7-9, the J call TRBJ1-4; D remains unclear. The TCR was taken from a human donor with non-small cell lung cancer who had a partial response to radiotherapy plus ipilimumab. The sequencing used peripheral blood, collected from a patient treated with radiotherapy plus ipilimumab. The CDR3 DNA reads as TGTGCCAGCAGCCCCTTGACCGTCCTTAGCAAAAAACTGTTTTTT. It translates to CASSPLTVLSKKLFF.